What follows are 24 T cell receptor beta chains derived from one specimen sequenced in a study of HIV-infected patients and healthy controls (dated by TCRdb to the mid-2010s). Library construction relied on 5' RACE. TCRdb shows the sequencer as Illumina MiSeq. Using SuperScript III with primers targeting the alpha and beta constant regions, around 500 ng of RNA was reverse transcribed. Separate alpha and beta chain libraries were made by chain-specific third strand synthesis with multiplexing indices. TCRdb handled the public reads itself, with Q25 trimming in fastp and clone calling in MiXCR, and kept productive beta chains. Each CDR3 protein gets just one entry, which takes the most common genes and DNA from the rows behind it. A total of thousands of distinct CDR3 sequences appear in this sample, roughly 7.4% of them only once. The top ten clones comprise roughly 15% of the sample. The study collected follow-up blood from HIV-infected patients roughly three months, about 14 weeks, after antiretroviral therapy began. Whole blood was used without fractionating the cells, so the repertoire represented all peripheral T cells without sorting.

The material was blood, obtained during antiretroviral therapy. Receptors originate from an adult with HIV infection.

This clonotype ranks as medium-sized (0.01 to 0.1%). The chain employs TRBV6-5 and TRBJ2-1, with TRBD2 identical over 12 bases. Germline V gene data show CDR1 as MNHEY and CDR2 as SVGAGI. The CDR3 has 14 residues. Trimming cost V 6 bases and J 7 bases; bases outside gene matches: 4. CDR3 sequence: CASRLAGGLNEQFF. The CDR3, as DNA: TGTGCCAGCAGGCTAGCGGGAGGGTTAAATGAGCAGTTCTTC.

This clonotype was seen ten or more times. CDR3 protein: CASTRSANEKLFF. DNA of the CDR3: TGTGCCAGCACCCGGAGTGCTAATGAAAAACTGTTTTTT. The chain carries TRBV7-9 and TRBJ1-4; D remains unclear. Germline CDR1 and CDR2: SEHNR and FQNEAQ (reference sequence). V was trimmed by 7 bases and J by 3 bases, leaving 9 bases between them. CDR3 length: 13 residues.

Judged by abundance, this clonotype is medium-sized. The chain combines TRBV9 with TRBJ1-1, with D unclear. Between the trimmed V and J ends, which lost 0 bases and 3 bases, there was a span of 9 bases. CDR1 SGDLS and CDR2 YYNGEE come from the germline V gene. The CDR3 runs to 14 residues. The CDR3 sequence is CASSVVAGYTEAFF. Written as DNA, the CDR3 is TGTGCCAGCAGCGTAGTTGCGGGGTACACTGAAGCTTTCTTT. The full variable domain, in which reference TRBV9 and TRBJ1-1 provide the parts outside the CDR3, is DSGVTQTPKHLITATGQRVTLRCSPRSGDLSVYWYQQSLDQGLQFLIQYYNGEERAKGNILERFSAQQFPDLHSELNLSSLELGDSALYFCASSVVAGYTEAFFGQGTRLTVV.

At least ten counts were recorded for this clonotype. The chain combines TRBV29-1 with TRBJ2-5; 7 positions match TRBD2. The germline CDR1 and CDR2 sequences are SQVTM and ANQGSEA. CDR3 length: 15 residues. V gave up 7 bases and J gave up 2 bases; unmatched junction bases: 13. CDR3 in DNA: TGCAGCGCCCTGATCCGGGACTATTATCAAGAGACCCAGTACTTC. This encodes CSALIRDYYQETQYF.

By sample share, this clonotype is medium-sized. V usage is TRBV12-3 or TRBV12-4 and J usage is TRBJ2-2; no firm D call. The CDR3 runs 13 residues. V dropped 4 bases and J dropped 7 bases, with 10 bases sitting between them. The CDR3 loop is CASSSGPGGELFF. Written as DNA, the CDR3 is TGTGCCAGCAGTTCCGGCCCCGGCGGGGAGCTGTTTTTT.

This clonotype is medium-sized within its sample. The CDR3 sequence: CASSQDRGYGYTF. The CDR3 DNA reads TGTGCCAGCAGCCAGGACAGGGGCTATGGCTACACCTTC. This chain connects TRBV13 to TRBJ1-2, with 9 bases matching TRBD1. The V gene's germline CDR1 is PRHDT and CDR2 FYEKMQ (reference sequence). The CDR3 extends over 13 amino acids. The V and J ends lost 5 bases and 4 bases, in that order; junction bases with no gene match: 2.

This clonotype is termed medium-sized (0.01 to 0.1%). The chain carries TRBV6-5 and TRBJ2-5, with 9 nucleotides matching TRBD2. Losses at the gene ends were 10 bases for V and 7 bases for J; bases not matched to a gene: 19. CDR3 length: 16 residues. Germline values: CDR1 MNHEY, CDR2 SVGAGI. CDR3 coding DNA: TGTGCCACCTCACTCGAGACTAGCGGCGGGGGGGCGACCCAGTACTTC. Translated: CATSLETSGGGATQYF.

The chain combines TRBV16 with TRBJ2-7; D gene uncertain. The CDR3 sequence is 12 residues long. Trimming left V 5 bases short and J 4 bases short, with 9 bases between. Germline V gives CDR1 KGHSY, CDR2 FQNENV. CDR3 DNA sequence: TGTGCCAGCAGCTCAGGTGATTACGAGCAGTACTTC. This sequence encodes CASSSGDYEQYF.

Many counts were recorded for this clonotype. The CDR3 is CASSLTSGGPSTDTQYF. CDR3 nucleotides: TGTGCCAGCAGTTTGACTAGCGGGGGCCCTAGCACAGATACGCAGTATTTT. The chain joins TRBV12-3 or TRBV12-4 to TRBJ2-3; 12 bases line up with TRBD2. The trim removed 3 bases at V and 0 bases at J, leaving 4 bases unmatched. CDR3 size: 17 residues.

Ten or more counts support this clonotype. The rearrangement links TRBV7-9 to TRBJ2-2; no definite D call. Trimming cost V 2 bases and J 6 bases, with 4 bases left between them. The CDR3 runs to 12 residues. The germline V gene encodes CDR1 SEHNR and CDR2 FQNEAQ (reference sequence). Here the CDR3 DNA reads TGTGCCAGCAGCTTATTTCCCGGGGAGCTGTTTTTT. It specifies CASSLFPGELFF.

This clonotype was observed a few times. J is TRBJ2-1 and V is TRBV7-9; 14 bases are shared with TRBD2. The germline V gene has CDR1 SEHNR and CDR2 FQNEAQ (reference sequence). V lost 6 bases and J lost 3; bases outside the gene matches: 16. This CDR3 region has 20 residues. CDR3 in DNA: TGTGCCAGCAGAGAACCGCTACCGGGACTAGCGGGGGATGACTACAATGAGCAGTTCTTC. Translated, it gives CASREPLPGLAGDDYNEQFF.

Within the sample, this clonotype is medium-sized (0.01 to 0.1%). The V and J genes are TRBV7-9 and TRBJ1-1, with D possibly matching TRBD1 (5 bases). The CDR3 is 17 residues long. The germline CDR1 and CDR2 sequences are SEHNR and FQNEAQ (reference sequence). Trimming cost V 5 bases and J 0 bases, with 19 bases left between them. CDR3 residues: CASSHMADGAMNTEAFF. The CDR3 DNA reads TGTGCCAGCAGCCACATGGCTGATGGGGCTATGAACACTGAAGCTTTCTTT.

By frequency in the sample, this clonotype is medium-sized (0.01 to 0.1%). The chain joins TRBV2 to TRBJ1-2; TRBD1 matches at 9 bases. The CDR3 runs 15 residues. The V gene end was trimmed by 6 bases and the J gene end by 4 bases; junction bases not matched to a gene: 9. Germline CDR1 reads SNHLY; CDR2 reads FYNNEI. CDR3 in amino acids: CASSDRDRVGYGYTF. Here the CDR3 DNA reads TGTGCCAGCAGCGATAGGGACAGGGTCGGCTATGGCTACACCTTC.

By its share, this clonotype is medium-sized. The chain employs TRBV4-2 and TRBJ2-1; 7 bases fit TRBD1. CDR1 is LGHNA, CDR2 YNFKEQ, per germline. The J segment lost 5 bases and the V segment lost 0 bases, leaving 10 bases of the junction unmatched. CDR3 size: 17 residues. In DNA form, the CDR3 reads TGTGCCAGCAGCCAAGATCAGGAGACAGGGTACCACAATGAGCAGTTCTTC. This translates into CASSQDQETGYHNEQFF.

This rearrangement joins TRBV5-1 to TRBJ2-2; the D gene is possibly TRBD2 (5 bases). Trimming shortened V by 4 bases and J by 3 bases, and 13 bases separated the two germline ends. This CDR3 is built from 15 residues. From germline, CDR1 is SGHRS and CDR2 YFSETQ. The DNA of the CDR3 is TGCGCCAGCAGCCCTTCCGGGATGGACACCGGGGAGCTGTTTTTT. This sequence encodes CASSPSGMDTGELFF.

By proportion, this clonotype is medium-sized (0.01 to 0.1%). The V gene is TRBV27, the J gene TRBJ2-1; no firm D call. Trimming removed 6 bases at V and 6 bases at J, with 18 bases between. The CDR3 is 15 amino acids. The germline gives CDR1 MNHEY, CDR2 SMNVEV (reference sequence). CDR3 region: CASSPALRQLNEQFF. CDR3 sequence (DNA): TGTGCCAGCAGCCCCGCTTTACGGCAACTCAATGAGCAGTTCTTC.

This clonotype has a count of ten or more. The V and J genes are TRBV7-8 and TRBJ2-6; no firm D call. The germline V gene has CDR1 SGHVS and CDR2 FQNEAQ. Trimming cost V 5 bases and J 0 bases, with 17 bases left between them. The CDR3 contains 18 residues. This CDR3 reads CASSPEPWGSSGANVLTF. CDR3 in DNA: TGTGCCAGCAGCCCTGAACCATGGGGTAGCTCTGGGGCCAACGTCCTGACTTTC. The full variable domain, in which reference TRBV7-8 and TRBJ2-6 provide the parts outside the CDR3, is GAGVSQSPRYKVAKRGQDVALRCDPISGHVSLFWYQQALGQGPEFLTYFQNEAQLDKSGLPSDRFFAERPEGSVSTLKIQRTQQEDSAVYLCASSPEPWGSSGANVLTFGAGSRLTVL.

In its sample, this clonotype is medium-sized. This chain links TRBV6-5 with TRBJ1-5; a weak D match, TRBD1 (6 bases). The CDR3 totals 15 residues. The V end was cut by 0 bases, the J end by 10 bases, with 16 bases between. CDR1 and CDR2 from the germline V gene are MNHEY and SVGAGI. The CDR3 DNA is TGTGCCAGCAGTTACTCGGGGGACACCCGACAACCCCAGCATTTT. This sequence encodes CASSYSGDTRQPQHF.

Judged by abundance, this clonotype is medium-sized (0.01 to 0.1%). The rearrangement uses TRBV12-3 or TRBV12-4 and TRBJ2-2; no definite D call. The CDR3 sequence is 15 residues long. V lost 3 bases and J lost 1, with 9 bases in between. CDR3 in DNA: TGTGCCAGCAGTTTCGGGTCAGTGAACACCGGGGAGCTGTTTTTT. Protein sequence: CASSFGSVNTGELFF.

This clonotype is deemed medium-sized. The rearrangement joins TRBV10-3 to TRBJ2-7; possibly TRBD2 for D (6 bases). The CDR3 extends over 14 amino acids. V was cut by 3 bases and J by 7 bases, with 16 bases left in between. The germline CDR1 and CDR2 sequences are ENHRY and SYGVKD. CDR3 coding DNA: TGTGCCATCAGTGATGGGACTTCGTCGGGAGAGCAGTACTTC. Amino acids: CAISDGTSSGEQYF.

This chain uses TRBV5-1 with TRBJ2-7; 9 bases are shared with TRBD2. The CDR3 consists of 16 residues. V shed 2 bases, J shed 2 bases, and the junction held 8 bases outside the gene matches. Germline V gene sequence: CDR1 SGHRS, CDR2 YFSETQ. Here the CDR3 reads CASSLSAAGGAYEQYF. CDR3 bases: TGCGCCAGCAGCTTAAGCGCCGCGGGAGGGGCCTACGAGCAGTACTTC.

In its sample, this clonotype ranks as medium-sized. V is TRBV20-1 and J is TRBJ2-1, with D perhaps matching TRBD2 (5 bases). The CDR3 spans 13 residues. CDR1 and CDR2 (germline): DFQATT, SNEGSKA (reference sequence). CDR3 amino acids: CRGERSSYNEQFF. The CDR3 bases are TGCAGGGGCGAGCGGAGCTCCTACAATGAGCAGTTCTTC.

This clonotype was recorded only once. This rearrangement joins TRBV28 to TRBJ2-4; 7 nucleotides agree with TRBD2. Germline loops: CDR1 MDHEN, CDR2 SYDVKM. The CDR3 loop spans 13 amino acids. Unmatched junction bases numbered 11, after V lost 5 bases and J lost 13 bases. CDR3: CASSAAGVLTQYF. CDR3 nucleotide sequence: TGTGCCAGCAGTGCGGCGGGGGTGCTCACCCAGTACTTC.

This clonotype was observed many times. The rearrangement links TRBV7-6 to TRBJ2-3, with 7 bases matching TRBD2. The junction had 15 bases not matched to a gene; V was cut back by 11 bases and J by 4 bases. The CDR3 sequence is 15 residues long. Germline assignment: CDR1 SGHVS and CDR2 FNYEAQ. This CDR3 reads CAPVLGRESADTQYF. CDR3 bases: TGTGCCCCCGTGTTAGGGCGGGAGAGTGCAGATACGCAGTATTTT. The entire variable domain, with the rest obtained from reference TRBV7-6 and TRBJ2-3, is as follows: GAGVSQSPRYKVTKRGQDVALRCDPISGHVSLYWYRQALGQGPEFLTYFNYEAQQDKSGLPNDRFSAERPEGSISTLTIQRTEQRDSAMYRCAPVLGRESADTQYFGPGTRLTVL.